This is a list of T cell receptor beta chains from one sample in a study of T cell repertoires in cytomegalovirus infection. TCRdb called the reads again in MiXCR, with one record for every CDR3 protein. The table has 150,000 or so distinct CDR3 sequences, about 20% seen once. Their specific antigens are unknown. The source material was CD8+ T cells from cultured PBMCs, sampled from culture after CMV antigen stimulation. Every receptor here comes from a human donor in good health (CMV status not recorded). Some clones in this sample may be carry-over from other donors' samples. The conserved cysteine and the conserved F or W are not part of the CDR3 here.

v_call: TRBV12-3/TRBV12-4; j_call: TRBJ1-5; cdr3_aa: ASGSLNRVFNQPQH
v_call: TRBV7-3; j_call: TRBJ2-1; cdr3_aa: ASSPPAGAYNEQF
v_call: TRBV7-8; j_call: TRBJ1-1; cdr3_aa: ASSIGTVNTEAF
v_call: TRBV7-8; j_call: TRBJ2-7; cdr3_aa: ASSLETGYEQY
v_call: TRBV20-1; j_call: TRBJ2-1; cdr3_aa: SAQDSGAYNEQF
v_call: TRBV12-3/TRBV12-4; j_call: TRBJ2-5; cdr3_aa: ASRGTGGGETQY
v_call: TRBV12-3/TRBV12-4; j_call: TRBJ2-3; cdr3_aa: ASSLLGRRTDTQY
v_call: TRBV7-2; j_call: TRBJ1-3; cdr3_aa: ASSSSGSRGNTIY
v_call: TRBV27; j_call: TRBJ2-4; cdr3_aa: ASTRIGEAKNIQY
v_call: TRBV11-3; j_call: TRBJ1-2; cdr3_aa: ASSLGGGANYGYT
v_call: TRBV5-4; j_call: TRBJ1-2; cdr3_aa: ASSFAIANYGYT
v_call: TRBV6-8; j_call: TRBJ1-1; cdr3_aa: ASSYSRSTRAEAF
v_call: TRBV7-2; j_call: TRBJ1-2; cdr3_aa: ASSLDPGGTNYGYT